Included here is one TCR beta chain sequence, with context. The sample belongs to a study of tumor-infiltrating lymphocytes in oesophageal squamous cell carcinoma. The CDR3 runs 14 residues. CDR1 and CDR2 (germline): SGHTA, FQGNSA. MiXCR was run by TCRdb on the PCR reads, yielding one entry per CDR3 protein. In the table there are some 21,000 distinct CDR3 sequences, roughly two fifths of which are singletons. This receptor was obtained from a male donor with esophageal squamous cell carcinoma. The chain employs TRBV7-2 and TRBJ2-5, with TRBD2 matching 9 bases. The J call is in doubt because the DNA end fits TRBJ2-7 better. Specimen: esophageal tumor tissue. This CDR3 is CASTIAGVSYEQYF. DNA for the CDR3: TGTGCCAGCACCATAGCGGGAGTGTCCTACGAGCAGTACTTC.